This TCR beta chain appears in the sequencing data of a study of T cells after yellow fever vaccination. Study as a whole: Where fractions had low cell numbers, libraries were prepared from them with the SMART-Seq v4 Ultra Low Input RNA kit. Overall study findings and caveats: Post-booster samples contained most primary-vaccination clones (approximately 95% CD4, around 90% CD8). High-abundance clonotypes from the bulk population could contaminate FACS-sorted repertoires.

As TCR cDNA was made by 5'RACE template switching, a universal primer site and UMIs were added. One entry per CDR3 protein results from TCRdb running MiXCR on the 5' RACE reads. The sample shows some 100,000 distinct CDR3 sequences, around 9.8% of them seen only once. The CDR3 consists of 13 residues. The V segment lost 4 bases and the J segment 6 bases; nucleotides outside the gene matches: 2. In germline, CDR1 is SGHTA, CDR2 FQGNSA. Sample: CD8+ T cells not binding an NS4B(214-222) dextramer, sorted from PBMCs, taken roughly 14 days after the first yellow fever vaccination. The chain has TRBV7-2 and TRBJ1-5; 8 bases match TRBD1. The TCR was taken from a young man who received the YFV17D yellow fever vaccine. The CDR3 protein is CASSWTGSQPQHF. DNA for the CDR3: TGTGCCAGCAGCTGGACAGGGAGTCAGCCCCAGCATTTT.